The rows below give T cell receptor beta chains drawn from one sample of a study of blood T cell repertoires in COVID-19. Profiled with immunoSEQ multiplex PCR; TCRdb holds only in-frame clones, not every one. The table records 150,000 to 200,000 clones, roughly 82% of them present only once. The sequencing input was PBMCs or T cells enriched from blood (not recorded which). The receptors originated from a man aged 50 or older who had recovered from COVID-19. Both conserved end residues are part of each CDR3. D genes are given only for firm matches. Size is stated for part of the rows, as once, few or many counts, or as a class when the clone is expanded.

CDR3 length,V gene,J gene,clone size,D gene,CDR3 DNA,CDR3 protein
17,TRBV24-1,TRBJ2-7,NA,TRBD2,TGTGCCACCAGTGCTCCTTCCGGGACTAGCGGGTCCTACGAGCAGTACTTC,CATSAPSGTSGSYEQYF
14,TRBV6-1,TRBJ1-5,once,NA,TGTGCCAGCAGTGAAACAGGGAACAATCAGCCCCAGCATTTT,CASSETGNNQPQHF
15,TRBV29-1,TRBJ2-1,NA,TRBD2,TGCAGCGTTGTAGGGCCTAGCGGGAGGTACGATGAGCAGTTCTTC,CSVVGPSGRYDEQFF
15,TRBV27,TRBJ1-2,few,NA,TGTGCCAGCAGTTTATCGGGCCTTATGATCTATGGCTACACCTTC,CASSLSGLMIYGYTF
16,TRBV7-3,TRBJ2-3,few,TRBD2,TGTGCCAGCAGCTACGGGACTAGCGGAGCGACAGATACGCAGTATTTT,CASSYGTSGATDTQYF
14,TRBV6-5,TRBJ2-7,NA,NA,TGTGCCAGCAGCCTCCGGGACTTCACCTACGAGCAGTACTTC,CASSLRDFTYEQYF
13,TRBV5-6,TRBJ2-7,NA,NA,TGTGCCAGCAGCTTGGTATCGGGAAACGAGCAGTACTTC,CASSLVSGNEQYF
14,TRBV6-6,TRBJ1-6,NA,NA,TGTGCCAGCGCTCTGGACAGCCTTAATTCACCCCTCCACTTT,CASALDSLNSPLHF
14,TRBV7-9,TRBJ1-4,few,TRBD1,TGTGCCAGCAGCAGGACAGGGGGCGAGGAAAAACTGTTTTTT,CASSRTGGEEKLFF
18,TRBV9,TRBJ2-1,NA,TRBD2,TGTGCCAGCAGCGCCCCGCTAGCGGGGGGCCTAGGATGGAATGAGCAGTTCTTC,CASSAPLAGGLGWNEQFF
17,TRBV12-5,TRBJ2-2,NA,TRBD2,TGTGCTAGTGGTTTGGTACCTACGGGAGGACTAACCGGGGAGCTGTTTTTT,CASGLVPTGGLTGELFF
14,TRBV29-1,TRBJ1-2,NA,TRBD1,TGCAGCGTTAGGGTGGCAGGGGGCTATTATGGCTACACCTTC,CSVRVAGGYYGYTF
16,TRBV2,TRBJ2-3,NA,TRBD2,TGTGCCAGCAGACTTCTAGCGGGGGGTGGCACAGATACGCAGTATTTT,CASRLLAGGGTDTQYF
14,TRBV24-1,TRBJ1-2,NA,NA,TGTGCCACCGAGGGGACTTCGGGCAACTATGGCTACACCTTC,CATEGTSGNYGYTF
17,TRBV28,TRBJ1-6,few,TRBD1,TGTGCCAGCAGTTTAATTCGTGGACAGGGCAATAATTCACCCCTCCACTTT,CASSLIRGQGNNSPLHF
15,TRBV4-1,TRBJ2-2,NA,NA,TGCGCCAGCAGCCAAGAATGGCGGCTCTCCGGGGAGCTGTTTTTT,CASSQEWRLSGELFF
14,TRBV19,TRBJ2-3,NA,TRBD1,TGTGCCAGTAGCCAGGGGGCCGGGACAGATACGCAGTATTTT,CASSQGAGTDTQYF
15,TRBV3-1/TRBV3-2,TRBJ1-1,NA,NA,TGTGCCAGCAGCCAAGCCCGGTCCGGGGGGACTGAAGCTTTCTTT,CASSQARSGGTEAFF
14,TRBV2,TRBJ1-5,NA,TRBD1,TGTGCCAGCAACCCGACAGGGAACAATCAGCCCCAGCATTTT,CASNPTGNNQPQHF
17,TRBV4-1,TRBJ2-2,NA,NA,TGCGCCAGCAGCCAAGCGGGGTTGGGGTATGGCTCCGGGGAGCTGTTTTTT,CASSQAGLGYGSGELFF
14,TRBV2,TRBJ1-5,NA,NA,TGTGCCAGCAGTGTAGGGGGTAGCAATCAGCCCCAGCATTTT,CASSVGGSNQPQHF
15,TRBV19,TRBJ1-1,NA,TRBD1,TGTGCCAGTAGTATGTGGGACAGGGGGAACACTGAAGCTTTCTTT,CASSMWDRGNTEAFF
12,TRBV9,TRBJ1-2,NA,TRBD1,TGTGCCAGCAGCGTGGACAGGGATGGCTACACCTTC,CASSVDRDGYTF
16,TRBV5-1,TRBJ2-2,NA,TRBD2,TGCGCCAGCAGCTTAAGCGGGGGGCCGAACACCGGGGAGCTGTTTTTT,CASSLSGGPNTGELFF
14,TRBV18,TRBJ2-4,NA,NA,TGTGCCAGCTCACCCAGGGGTGCCAAAAACATTCAGTACTTC,CASSPRGAKNIQYF
15,TRBV5-1,TRBJ2-7,NA,NA,TGCGCCAGCAGTCCGGGAGAGGGAATCTCCTACGAGCAGTACTTC,CASSPGEGISYEQYF
13,TRBV2,TRBJ2-7,few,NA,TGTGCCAGCAGAAGGACTGTGGGAGGCGAGCAGTACTTC,CASRRTVGGEQYF
15,TRBV28,TRBJ1-5,NA,TRBD1,TGTGCCAGCAGTTCGGGACAGGGGGCCGATCAGCCCCAGCATTTT,CASSSGQGADQPQHF
15,TRBV19,TRBJ1-6,NA,TRBD1,TGTGCCAGCGGGGGGGCAGGGGGAAATTCCTCACCCCTCCACTTT,CASGGAGGNSSPLHF